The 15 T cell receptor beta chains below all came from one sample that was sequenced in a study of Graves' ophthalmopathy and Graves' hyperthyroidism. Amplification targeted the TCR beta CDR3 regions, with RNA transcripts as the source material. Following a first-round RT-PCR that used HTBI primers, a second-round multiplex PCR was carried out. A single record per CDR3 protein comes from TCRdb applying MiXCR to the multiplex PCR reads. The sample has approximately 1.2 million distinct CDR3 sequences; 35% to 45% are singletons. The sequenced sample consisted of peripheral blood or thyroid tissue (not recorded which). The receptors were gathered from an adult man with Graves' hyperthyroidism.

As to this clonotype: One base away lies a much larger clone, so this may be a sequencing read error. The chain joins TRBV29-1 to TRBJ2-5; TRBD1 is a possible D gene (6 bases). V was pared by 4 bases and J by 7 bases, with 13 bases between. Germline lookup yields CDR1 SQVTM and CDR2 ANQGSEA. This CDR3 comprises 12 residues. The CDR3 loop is CSVARGWGTQYF. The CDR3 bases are TGCAGCGTTGCAAGGGGGTGGGGGACCCAGTACTTC. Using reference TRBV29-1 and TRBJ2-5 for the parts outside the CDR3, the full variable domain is SAVISQKPSRDICQRGTSLTIQCQVDSQVTMMFWYRQQPGQSLTLIATANQGSEATYESGFVIDKFPISRPNLTFSTLTVSNMSPEDSSIYLCSVARGWGTQYFGPGTRLLVL.

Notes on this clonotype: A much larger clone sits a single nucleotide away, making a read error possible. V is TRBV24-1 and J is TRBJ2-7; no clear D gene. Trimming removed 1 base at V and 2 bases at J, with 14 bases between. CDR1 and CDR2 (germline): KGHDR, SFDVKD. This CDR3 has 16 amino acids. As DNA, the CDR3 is TGTGCCACCAGTGATTTATCCGGAGATAGCACCTACGAGCAGTACTTC. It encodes CATSDLSGDSTYEQYF.

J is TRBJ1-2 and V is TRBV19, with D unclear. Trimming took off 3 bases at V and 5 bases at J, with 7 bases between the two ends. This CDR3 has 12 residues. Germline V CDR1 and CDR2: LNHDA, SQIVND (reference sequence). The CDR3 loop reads CASSIMGYGYTF. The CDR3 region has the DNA TGTGCCAGTAGTATTATGGGATATGGCTACACCTTC.

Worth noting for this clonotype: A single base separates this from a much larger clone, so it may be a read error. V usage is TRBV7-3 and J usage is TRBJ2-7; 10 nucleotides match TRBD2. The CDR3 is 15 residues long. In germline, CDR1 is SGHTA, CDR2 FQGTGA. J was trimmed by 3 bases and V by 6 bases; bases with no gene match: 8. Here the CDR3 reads CASSILAGAGYEQYF. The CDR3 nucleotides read TGTGCCAGCAGTATCCTAGCGGGAGCGGGCTACGAGCAGTACTTC.

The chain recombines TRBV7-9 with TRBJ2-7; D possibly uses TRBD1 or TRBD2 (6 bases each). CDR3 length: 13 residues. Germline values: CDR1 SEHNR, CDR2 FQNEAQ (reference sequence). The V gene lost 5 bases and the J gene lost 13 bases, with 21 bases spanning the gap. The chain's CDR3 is CASSPSPFGGTYF. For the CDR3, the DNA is TGTGCCAGCAGCCCCAGCCCCTTTGGCGGGACATACTTC.

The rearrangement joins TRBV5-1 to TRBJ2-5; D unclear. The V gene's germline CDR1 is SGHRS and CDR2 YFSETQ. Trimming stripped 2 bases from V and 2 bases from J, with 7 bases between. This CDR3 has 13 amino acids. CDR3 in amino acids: CASSFQEQETQYF. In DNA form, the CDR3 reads TGCGCCAGCAGCTTTCAAGAACAAGAGACCCAGTACTTC.

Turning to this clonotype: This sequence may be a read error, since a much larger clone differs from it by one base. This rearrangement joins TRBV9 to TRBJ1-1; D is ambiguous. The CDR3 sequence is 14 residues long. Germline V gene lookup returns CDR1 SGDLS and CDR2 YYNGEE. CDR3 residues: CASSVEPENTEALF. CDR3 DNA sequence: TGTGCCAGCAGCGTAGAGCCCGAGAACACTGAAGCTCTCTTT. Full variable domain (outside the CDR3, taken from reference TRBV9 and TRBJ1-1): DSGVTQTPKHLITATGQRVTLRCSPRSGDLSVYWYQQSLDQGLQFLIQYYNGEERAKGNILERFSAQQFPDLHSELNLSSLELGDSALYFCASSVEPENTEALFGQGTRLTVV.

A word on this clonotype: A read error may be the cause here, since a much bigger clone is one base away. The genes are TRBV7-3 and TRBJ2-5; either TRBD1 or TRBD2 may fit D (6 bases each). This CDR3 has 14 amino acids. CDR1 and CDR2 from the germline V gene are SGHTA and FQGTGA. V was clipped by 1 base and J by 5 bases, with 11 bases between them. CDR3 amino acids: CASSLKGGGETQYF. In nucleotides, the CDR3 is TGTGCCAGCAGCTTAAAGGGGGGCGGGGAGACCCAGTACTTC.

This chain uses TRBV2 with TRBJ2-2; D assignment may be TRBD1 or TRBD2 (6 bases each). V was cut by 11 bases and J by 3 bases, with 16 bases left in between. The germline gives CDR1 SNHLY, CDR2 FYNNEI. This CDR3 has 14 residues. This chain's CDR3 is CAGKGGADTGELFF. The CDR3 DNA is TGTGCCGGCAAGGGGGGCGCAGACACCGGGGAGCTGTTTTTT. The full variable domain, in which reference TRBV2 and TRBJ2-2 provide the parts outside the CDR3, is EPEVTQTPSHQVTQMGQEVILRCVPISNHLYFYWYRQILGQKVEFLVSFYNNEISEKSEIFDDQFSVERPDGSNFTLKIRSTKLEDSAMYFCAGKGGADTGELFFGEGSRLTVL.

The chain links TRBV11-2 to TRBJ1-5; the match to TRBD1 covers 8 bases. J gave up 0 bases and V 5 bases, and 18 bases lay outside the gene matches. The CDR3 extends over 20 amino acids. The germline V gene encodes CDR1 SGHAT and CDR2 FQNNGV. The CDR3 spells CASSPGTTGQGRYSNQPQHF. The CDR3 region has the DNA TGTGCCAGCAGCCCCGGGACCACAGGACAGGGAAGATATAGCAATCAGCCCCAGCATTTT.

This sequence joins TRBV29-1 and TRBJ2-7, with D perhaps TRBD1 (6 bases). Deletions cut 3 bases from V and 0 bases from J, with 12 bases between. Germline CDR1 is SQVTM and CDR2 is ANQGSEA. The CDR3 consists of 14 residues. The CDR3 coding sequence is TGCAGCGTTGATCCAGGGGCTAACTCCTACGAGCAGTACTTC. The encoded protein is CSVDPGANSYEQYF.

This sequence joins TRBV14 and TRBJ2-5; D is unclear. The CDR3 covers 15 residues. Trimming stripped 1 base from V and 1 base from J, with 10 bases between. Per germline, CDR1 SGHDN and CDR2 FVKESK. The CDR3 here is CASSQGERVQETQYF. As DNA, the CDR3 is TGTGCCAGCAGCCAAGGTGAAAGGGTCCAAGAGACCCAGTACTTC. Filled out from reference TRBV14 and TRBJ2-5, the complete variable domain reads EAGVTQFPSHSVIEKGQTVTLRCDPISGHDNLYWYRRVMGKEIKFLLHFVKESKQDESGMPNNRFLAERTGGTYSTLKVQPAELEDSGVYFCASSQGERVQETQYFGPGTRLLVL.

The CDR3 protein is CASSLGTSVQYF. The CDR3 DNA is TGTGCCAGCAGCTTAGGGACTTCGGTGCAGTACTTC. The rearrangement joins TRBV7-9 to TRBJ2-7, with D tentatively TRBD2 (5 bases). The CDR3 is 12 amino acids. CDR1 and CDR2 (germline): SEHNR, FQNEAQ (reference sequence). V was trimmed by 1 base and J by 9 bases, leaving 10 bases between them.

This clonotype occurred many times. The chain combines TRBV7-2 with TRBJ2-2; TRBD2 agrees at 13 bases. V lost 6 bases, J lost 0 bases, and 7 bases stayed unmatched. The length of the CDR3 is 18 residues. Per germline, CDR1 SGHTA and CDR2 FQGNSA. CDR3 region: CASRKPGLAGTNTGELFF. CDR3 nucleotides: TGTGCCAGCAGAAAACCGGGACTAGCGGGAACGAACACCGGGGAGCTGTTTTTT.

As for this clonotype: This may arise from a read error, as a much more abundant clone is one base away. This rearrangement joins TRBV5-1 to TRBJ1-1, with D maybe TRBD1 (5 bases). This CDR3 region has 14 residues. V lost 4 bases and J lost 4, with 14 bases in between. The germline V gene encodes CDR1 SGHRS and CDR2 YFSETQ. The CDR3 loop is CASSPETVGTEAFF. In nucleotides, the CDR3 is TGCGCCAGCAGCCCAGAGACAGTCGGCACTGAAGCTTTCTTT.